This TCR beta chain was retrieved from a study of T cells in Graves' hyperthyroidism and ophthalmopathy. Points from the study as a whole: It was a median about 7.1 months before onset that the model predicted ophthalmopathy. Ophthalmopathy stood apart from stable hyperthyroidism in a 13 V-J model.

The V gene end was trimmed by 4 bases and the J gene end by 3 bases; junction bases not matched to a gene: 6. The CDR3 length is 15 residues. Germline V gene lookup returns CDR1 SGHRS and CDR2 YFSETQ. Researchers amplified the TCR beta CDR3 regions from RNA transcripts. RT-PCR in the first round (using the HTBI primer set) targeted the TCR CDR3. In TCRdb, the multiplex PCR reads were re-called with MiXCR into one record per CDR3 protein. The sample carries roughly 570,000 distinct CDR3 sequences, about 45% recorded once. This clonotype appeared a few times. The antigen remains undetermined. Sequencing was performed on peripheral blood or thyroid tissue (not recorded which). The genes are TRBV5-1 and TRBJ2-7, with 11 nucleotides matching TRBD1. The receptor's source is a woman aged 18-35 years with Graves' hyperthyroidism. The CDR3 here is CASSSGTGGIYEQYF. The CDR3 DNA is TGCGCCAGCAGCAGCGGGACAGGGGGTATCTACGAGCAGTACTTC.